What follows is one TCR beta chain and its context. Its target is unknown. The CDR3 totals 16 residues. CDR1 is MNHNY, CDR2 SVGAGI, per germline (reference sequence). This specimen comes from a study of CXCR3-negative and CXCR3-positive naive CD8 T cells. Whole-study results and caveats: CXCR3-positive naive cells carried more hydrophobic TRB CDR3s than CXCR3-negative naive cells did.

UMI-labeled 5' RACE yielded the TRB cDNA libraries. Using the 5' RACE reads, TCRdb records one entry per CDR3 protein without DNA. The sample table includes 5,000 to 6,000 distinct CDR3 sequences. The sequence was collected from a human donor in good health. Some clones in this sample may be carry-over from other donors' samples. V usage is TRBV6-6 and J usage is TRBJ2-1; TCRdb outputs TRBD2, but without DNA this stays unchecked. Specimen: naive CXCR3+ CD8+ T cells from blood. The subset is: CD45RO-CCR7+CD27+CD95- naive CD8+ T cells expressing CXCR3 (TNR3+). The CDR3 is CASSNPLAEPYNEQFF.